The 22 T cell receptor beta chains reported below all come from one sample, sequenced in a study of blood T cell repertoires in COVID-19. The assay was immunoSEQ multiplex PCR, and TCRdb's table has in-frame clones only and misses some. The table lists 250,000 to 300,000 clones, 75% to 90% of them singletons, with 8.8% in the top ten. Sequencing used PBMCs or T cells enriched from blood (not recorded which). Source of these receptors: a man aged 35 to 55 who had recovered from COVID-19.

The CDR3 spells CASSSLPGRTGELFF. The CDR3 DNA reads as TGTGCCAGCAGCTCTTTGCCAGGGCGAACCGGGGAGCTGTTTTTT. The V call is TRBV7-3, the J call TRBJ2-2, with D perhaps matching TRBD1 (5 bases). Germline CDR1 and CDR2: SGHTA and FQGTGA. Trimming shortened V by 4 bases and J by 5 bases, and 14 bases separated the two germline ends. The length of the CDR3 is 15 residues.

This clone was recorded once. The V and J genes are TRBV11-2 and TRBJ2-3; TRBD2 aligns across 11 bases. After removal of 5 bases from V and 2 bases from J, the junction contained 3 bases not matched to a gene. The CDR3 is made up of 15 amino acids. The germline V gene has CDR1 SGHAT and CDR2 FQNNGV. The CDR3 reads CASSPGLADTDTQYF. In DNA form, the CDR3 reads TGTGCCAGCAGCCCGGGACTAGCGGACACAGATACGCAGTATTTT. Variable domain in full (rest from reference TRBV11-2 and TRBJ2-3): EAGVAQSPRYKIIEKRQSVAFWCNPISGHATLYWYQQILGQGPKLLIQFQNNGVVDDSQLPKDRFSAERLKGVDSTLKIQPAKLEDSAVYLCASSPGLADTDTQYFGPGTRLTVL.

The V and J genes are TRBV4-1 and TRBJ2-5; 9 bases map to TRBD1. This CDR3 has 15 residues. V dropped 4 bases and J dropped 3; count of bases not matched to a gene: 6. CDR1 is MGHRA, CDR2 YSYEKL, per germline. CDR3 DNA sequence: TGCGCCAGCAGCCCAGCCGGGACAGGGAAAGAGACCCAGTACTTC. It codes for CASSPAGTGKETQYF.

This clone appeared a single time. V is TRBV10-2 and J is TRBJ2-7, with D perhaps TRBD1 (6 bases). The CDR3 loop spans 13 amino acids. CDR1 is WSHSY and CDR2 is SAAADI in the germline V gene. The ends were cut back, 5 bases at V and 2 bases at J, with 10 bases in the middle. CDR3 region: CASSLDRTYEQYF. CDR3 nucleotides: TGCGCCAGCAGTCTGGACAGAACCTACGAGCAGTACTTC.

The rearrangement uses TRBV5-1 and TRBJ2-1, with a tentative D call TRBD2 (6 bases). The CDR3 is 14 amino acids. Looked up from germline, CDR1 is SGHRS and CDR2 is YFSETQ. V shed 1 base and J shed 8 bases, with 13 bases lying between them. DNA for the CDR3: TGCGCCAGCAGCTTGCGGGAGAATAAAGATGAGCAGTTCTTC. As protein: CASSLRENKDEQFF.

This clone showed up just once. The gene calls are TRBV27 and TRBJ1-2, with 7 bases lining up with TRBD1. Germline V gene lookup returns CDR1 MNHEY and CDR2 SMNVEV (reference sequence). This CDR3 has 20 amino acids. Germline trimming cut 4 bases from V and 0 bases from J; bases unmatched to any gene: 20. CDR3 in DNA: TGTGCCAGCAGTTCATATAAGGACTCGGGACAGAGGTACGCTAACTATGGCTACACCTTC. Translated: CASSSYKDSGQRYANYGYTF.

The V gene is TRBV4-1, the J gene TRBJ2-5, with D tentatively TRBD2 (6 bases). The germline V gene has CDR1 MGHRA and CDR2 YSYEKL. Trimming removed 0 bases from V and 1 base from J, with 15 bases in between. The CDR3 is 17 residues long. CDR3 region: CASSQDHFSGGQETQYF. The DNA of the CDR3 is TGCGCCAGCAGCCAAGATCATTTCTCCGGGGGCCAAGAGACCCAGTACTTC.

The gene calls are TRBV28 and TRBJ2-7; D remains unclear. Between the trimmed V and J ends, which lost 4 bases and 3 bases, there was a span of 7 bases. Germline V lookup: CDR1 MDHEN, CDR2 SYDVKM. The CDR3 runs 12 residues. Here the CDR3 DNA reads TGTGCCAGCAGTTCTTTTAACTACGAGCAGTACTTC. It encodes CASSSFNYEQYF.

The chain recombines TRBV2 with TRBJ1-2; D unclear. CDR1 is SNHLY, CDR2 FYNNEI, per germline. The length of the CDR3 is 13 residues. Trimming removed 6 bases from V and 2 bases from J, with 10 bases in between. Here the CDR3 reads CASRRVENYGYTF. For the CDR3, the DNA is TGTGCCAGCAGACGGGTGGAGAACTATGGCTACACCTTC.

The chain employs TRBV19 and TRBJ1-6; D is undetermined. CDR1 and CDR2 (germline): LNHDA, SQIVND (reference sequence). Trimming took off 0 bases at V and 8 bases at J, with 11 bases between the two ends. CDR3 length equals 15 residues. CDR3 protein: CASSIDRDKYSPLHF. CDR3 coding DNA: TGTGCCAGTAGTATAGATAGAGACAAGTATTCACCCCTCCACTTT. The full variable domain, rest sourced from reference TRBV19 and TRBJ1-6, is DGGITQSPKYLFRKEGQNVTLSCEQNLNHDAMYWYRQDPGQGLRLIYYSQIVNDFQKGDIAEGYSVSREKKESFPLTVTSAQKNPTAFYLCASSIDRDKYSPLHFGNGTRLTVT.

The V and J genes are TRBV28 and TRBJ2-2, with D perhaps matching TRBD1 (5 bases). The CDR3 has 16 residues. Germline values: CDR1 MDHEN, CDR2 SYDVKM. V dropped 6 bases and J dropped 1 base, with 15 bases sitting between them. Here the CDR3 reads CASRVGRQRNTGELFF. The CDR3 bases are TGTGCCAGCAGAGTTGGCCGACAGAGGAACACCGGGGAGCTGTTTTTT.

The chain is built from TRBV9 and TRBJ1-4; 11 bases agree with TRBD1. J gave up 7 bases and V 4 bases, and 6 bases lay outside the gene matches. Germline lookup yields CDR1 SGDLS and CDR2 YYNGEE. The CDR3 extends over 15 amino acids. The CDR3 sequence is CASSPGGTGGEKLFF. CDR3 in DNA: TGTGCCAGCAGCCCAGGTGGGACAGGGGGTGAAAAACTGTTTTTT.

The chain links TRBV5-4 to TRBJ1-5; 10 positions agree with TRBD1. The CDR3 loop spans 15 amino acids. From germline, CDR1 is SGHNT and CDR2 YYREEE (reference sequence). Trimming at V came to 0 bases and at J to 5 bases, leaving 2 bases not matched to a gene. The CDR3 sequence is CASSLGQGAYQPQHF. The CDR3 DNA reads TGTGCCAGCAGCTTGGGACAGGGGGCTTATCAGCCCCAGCATTTT.

This clone was counted between two and nine times. V and J are TRBV5-8 and TRBJ2-7; 10 positions agree with TRBD2. The CDR3 extends over 15 amino acids. Germline-derived CDR1 and CDR2 are SGHTS and YDEGEE. Trimming took 1 base from V and 4 from J; bases not matched to a gene: 5. CDR3 protein: CASSLISGGRYEQYF. In DNA, the CDR3 is TGTGCCAGCAGCTTGATTAGCGGGGGGAGGTACGAGCAGTACTTC. Full variable domain (remainder filled in from reference TRBV5-8 and TRBJ2-7): EAGVTQSPTHLIKTRGQQATLRCSPISGHTSVYWYQQALGLGLQFLLWYDEGEERNRGNFPPRFSGRQFPNYSSELNVNALELEDSALYLCASSLISGGRYEQYFGPGTRLTVT.

V and J are TRBV11-3 and TRBJ2-3, with TRBD2 matching 12 bases. The V gene's germline CDR1 is SGHNT and CDR2 YENEEA. The V and J ends lost 5 bases and 2 bases, in that order; junction bases with no gene match: 14. This CDR3 has 19 residues. CDR3 protein: CASSKTSGRTGRSTDTQYF. The CDR3 coding sequence is TGTGCCAGCAGCAAGACTAGCGGGAGAACTGGTCGATCCACAGATACGCAGTATTTT.

The V gene is TRBV5-8, the J gene TRBJ1-5, with a weak D call TRBD1 (6 bases). The CDR3 contains 16 residues. Trimming left V 1 base short and J 1 base short, with 12 bases between. Germline V gene lookup returns CDR1 SGHTS and CDR2 YDEGEE. This chain's CDR3 is CASSLRQGSSNQPQHF. The CDR3 coding sequence is TGTGCCAGCAGCTTGCGGCAGGGGTCCAGCAATCAGCCCCAGCATTTT.

The V gene is TRBV18, the J gene TRBJ1-4; 8 bases map to TRBD1. V dropped 6 bases and J dropped 7; count of bases not matched to a gene: 7. The germline V gene encodes CDR1 KGHSH and CDR2 LQKENI. The CDR3 consists of 14 residues. The CDR3 DNA reads TGTGCCAGCTCCCTACAGGGGGAGAGTGAAAAACTGTTTTTT. Translation gives CASSLQGESEKLFF.

The rearrangement links TRBV7-9 to TRBJ2-7, with TRBD2 as a possible D gene (5 bases). The CDR3 runs to 15 residues. Trimming shortened V by 3 bases and J by 0 bases, and 12 bases separated the two germline ends. Germline CDR1 is SEHNR and CDR2 is FQNEAQ (reference sequence). The CDR3, as DNA: TGTGCCAGCAGCTTTGGATTAGCGAGCTCCTACGAGCAGTACTTC. Residues: CASSFGLASSYEQYF.

The V call is TRBV24-1, the J call TRBJ2-3; D possibly corresponds to TRBD2 (6 bases). CDR1 and CDR2 (germline): KGHDR, SFDVKD. Trimming took 3 bases from V and 3 from J, leaving 12 bases between them. CDR3 length equals 15 residues. For the CDR3, the DNA is TGTGCCACCAGTGATCCGCGGAGGGGAACAGATACGCAGTATTTT. As protein: CATSDPRRGTDTQYF.

Here the CDR3 DNA reads TGTGCCAGCAGCGTAAGAACCGGGACAGGGCCCTACGAGCAGTACTTC. It is translated as CASSVRTGTGPYEQYF. The genes are TRBV7-2 and TRBJ2-7, with 9 bases that match TRBD1. V shed 5 bases and J 2 bases; nucleotides not matched to a gene: 10. The CDR3 consists of 16 residues. Germline V gene data show CDR1 as SGHTA and CDR2 as FQGNSA.

V and J are TRBV6-5 and TRBJ1-1; perhaps TRBD1 as D (6 bases). V lost 4 bases to trimming and J lost 8 bases, with 14 bases between them. From germline, CDR1 is MNHEY and CDR2 SVGAGI. The CDR3 covers 13 residues. The DNA for the CDR3 is TGTGCCAGCAGTTTCCCAGAGGACAGAGAAGCTTTCTTT. Amino acid sequence: CASSFPEDREAFF.

The V and J genes are TRBV7-9 and TRBJ1-1; 11 bases align to TRBD1. Trimming took 3 bases from V and 5 from J; bases not matched to a gene: 5. Germline V CDR1 and CDR2: SEHNR, FQNEAQ (reference sequence). The CDR3 covers 15 residues. The CDR3 DNA is TGTGCCAGCAGCTTGGGACAGGGGGTCGGTACTGAAGCTTTCTTT. Translated, it gives CASSLGQGVGTEAFF.